This TCR beta chain was documented in a study of T cells in Graves' hyperthyroidism and ophthalmopathy. Study outcomes and limitations: A model of 13 V-J pairs discriminated ophthalmopathy from stable hyperthyroidism.

An approximately 10 ml volume of fresh peripheral blood provided the PBMCs. This clonotype was seen more than once but under ten times. The antigen is not known. From RNA transcripts, TCR beta CDR3 regions were amplified. The HTBI primer set was used in a first-round RT-PCR of the TCR CDR3. Using its own MiXCR run on the multiplex PCR reads, TCRdb lists one record per CDR3 protein. The data contain about 500,000 distinct CDR3 sequences, approximately 17% of them seen just once; the ten biggest clones take up around 17%. J was trimmed by 1 base and V by 5 bases; bases with no gene match: 7. The V gene's germline CDR1 is SEHNR and CDR2 FQNEAQ (reference sequence). The CDR3 runs 15 residues.

This sequence joins TRBV7-9 and TRBJ2-5; 7 nucleotides match TRBD2. Sequencing was performed on blood. The sequence derives from a woman between 18 and 30 years old with Graves' ophthalmopathy. This chain's CDR3 is CASSQGKRGQETQYF. For the CDR3, the DNA is TGTGCCAGCAGCCAGGGAAAGCGGGGCCAAGAGACCCAGTACTTC. The full variable domain, its missing parts supplied by reference TRBV7-9 and TRBJ2-5, is DTGVSQNPRHKITKRGQNVTFRCDPISEHNRLYWYRQTLGQGPEFLTYFQNEAQLEKSRLLSDRFSAERPKGSFSTLEIQRTEQGDSAMYLCASSQGKRGQETQYFGPGTRLLVL.